The 25 T cell receptor beta chains in this list originate from one sample, sequenced in a study of blood T cell repertoires in COVID-19. Clones were sequenced by immunoSEQ multiplex PCR, and TCRdb holds only the in-frame ones, with some missing. Found here are 140,000 to 150,000 clones, 80% of them singletons; the top ten hold approximately 5%. Sample: peripheral blood. These receptors all stem from a woman in her fifties or sixties with acute or convalescent COVID-19.

The V gene is TRBV19, the J gene TRBJ1-6, with no clear D. Germline lookup yields CDR1 LNHDA and CDR2 SQIVND (reference sequence). The CDR3 has 16 residues. V was trimmed by 5 bases and J by 0 bases, leaving 11 bases between them. CDR3 DNA sequence: TGTGCCAGTAGTCCCCGGGAAAGCTCCTATAATTCACCCCTCCACTTT. It codes for CASSPRESSYNSPLHF.

This rearrangement joins TRBV7-2 to TRBJ1-4; no firm D call. Trimming removed 3 bases at V and 0 bases at J, with 5 bases between. Germline V lookup: CDR1 SGHTA, CDR2 FQGNSA. The CDR3 is 14 residues long. CDR3 coding DNA: TGTGCCAGCAGCTTCTCTGCAACTAATGAAAAACTGTTTTTT. It is translated as CASSFSATNEKLFF.

The CDR3 DNA reads TGTGCCAGCAGTTTTTACAGGTCCAATTCACCCCTCCACTTT. Residues: CASSFYRSNSPLHF. This chain joins TRBV28 and TRBJ1-6; tentative D call: TRBD1 (5 bases). Trimming left V 3 bases short and J 7 bases short, with 10 bases between. Germline-derived CDR1 and CDR2 are MDHEN and SYDVKM. The CDR3 runs to 14 residues.

This chain links TRBV5-1 with TRBJ1-4; TRBD1 aligns across 8 bases. V lost 0 bases, J lost 4 bases, and 5 bases stayed unmatched. This CDR3 spans 16 amino acids. Germline CDR1 is SGHRS and CDR2 is YFSETQ. Here the CDR3 DNA reads TGCGCCAGCAGCTTGGTGACAGGGGTCGGTAATGAAAAACTGTTTTTT. Translation: CASSLVTGVGNEKLFF.

The chain joins TRBV7-3 to TRBJ1-1; TRBD1 might be the D (6 bases). V was clipped by 8 bases and J by 1 base, with 11 bases between them. Germline V gene data show CDR1 as SGHTA and CDR2 as FQGTGA. This CDR3 spans 13 amino acids. The CDR3 DNA follows: TGTGCCAGCCGACAGGTTGCGAACACTGAAGCTTTCTTT. Amino acid sequence: CASRQVANTEAFF. The entire variable domain, with the rest obtained from reference TRBV7-3 and TRBJ1-1, is as follows: GAGVSQTPSNKVTEKGKYVELRCDPISGHTALYWYRQSLGQGPEFLIYFQGTGAADDSGLPNDRFFAVRPEGSVSTLKIQRTERGDSAVYLCASRQVANTEAFFGQGTRLTVV.

This clone was counted only a few times. The J gene is TRBJ2-1, the V gene TRBV18; 8 bases fit TRBD2. Germline assignment: CDR1 KGHSH and CDR2 LQKENI. The CDR3 runs 14 residues. V trimming: 2 bases; J trimming: 7 bases; junction bases outside the gene matches: 4. The CDR3 loop is CASSPVGGENEQFF. As DNA, the CDR3 is TGTGCCAGCTCACCAGTCGGGGGGGAGAATGAGCAGTTCTTC.

The chain recombines TRBV2 with TRBJ2-1; tentative D call: TRBD1 (7 bases). This CDR3 spans 13 amino acids. V was clipped by 6 bases and J by 9 bases, with 15 bases between them. Germline V gene data show CDR1 as SNHLY and CDR2 as FYNNEI. The CDR3 here is CASRRDSAGEQFF. For the CDR3, the DNA is TGTGCCAGCAGGCGGGACAGCGCCGGTGAGCAGTTCTTC.

The rearrangement links TRBV14 to TRBJ1-3; D is ambiguous. Germline loops: CDR1 SGHDN, CDR2 FVKESK. The V end was cut by 0 bases, the J end by 0 bases, with 3 bases between. The CDR3 consists of 14 residues. Written as DNA, the CDR3 is TGTGCCAGCAGCCAAGACAGCTCTGGAAACACCATATATTTT. Translating it yields CASSQDSSGNTIYF.

V is TRBV30 and J is TRBJ2-7, with no clear D. CDR3 length: 11 amino acids. CDR1 and CDR2 (germline): GTSNPN, SVGIG (reference sequence). V was trimmed by 8 bases and J by 2 bases, leaving 10 bases between them. CDR3 sequence (DNA): TGTGCCCGGGCCGACACCTACGAGCAGTACTTC. It is translated as CARADTYEQYF.

This chain uses TRBV7-9 with TRBJ1-5; the D gene is possibly TRBD1 (5 bases). Trimming stripped 1 base from V and 9 bases from J, with 10 bases between. Germline CDR1 and CDR2: SEHNR and FQNEAQ (reference sequence). This CDR3 comprises 13 residues. CDR3 in DNA: TGTGCCAGCAGCTTAGGGGAGGGACGGCCCCAGCATTTT. This sequence encodes CASSLGEGRPQHF.

CDR3 coding DNA: TGTGCCAGCAGTTTATTACGGACAGCGAAAACCTTC. It encodes CASSLLRTAKTF. This rearrangement joins TRBV28 to TRBJ1-2, with D possibly being TRBD1 (6 bases). V was clipped by 1 base and J by 14 bases, with 14 bases between them. The CDR3 runs 12 residues. Germline V gene data show CDR1 as MDHEN and CDR2 as SYDVKM.

The chain has TRBV5-1 and TRBJ2-1, with TRBD1 matching over 9 bases. J gave up 9 bases and V 0 bases, and 10 bases lay outside the gene matches. The germline gives CDR1 SGHRS, CDR2 YFSETQ. The CDR3 is made up of 16 amino acids. CDR3 protein: CASSLASDRGTGEQFF. The DNA of the CDR3 is TGCGCCAGCAGCTTGGCCTCGGACAGGGGAACAGGTGAGCAGTTCTTC.

The chain links TRBV11-3 to TRBJ1-5; D is undetermined. This CDR3 has 19 amino acids. Germline values: CDR1 SGHNT, CDR2 YENEEA. The V and J ends lost 0 bases and 0 bases respectively, with 18 bases between them. The chain's CDR3 is CASSLEDTANSYSNQPQHF. The CDR3 nucleotides read TGTGCCAGCAGCTTAGAGGATACAGCTAATTCCTATAGCAATCAGCCCCAGCATTTT.

The chain recombines TRBV18 with TRBJ1-3; D perhaps matches TRBD1 (6 bases). CDR3 length: 12 amino acids. Trimming cost V 5 bases and J 7 bases, with 9 bases left between them. Per germline, CDR1 KGHSH and CDR2 LQKENI. The DNA of the CDR3 is TGTGCCAGCTCATCTGGACAGAACACCATATATTTT. This translates into CASSSGQNTIYF.

The chain recombines TRBV6-1 with TRBJ1-4; a weak D match, TRBD1 (5 bases). V was cut by 2 bases and J by 8 bases, with 15 bases left in between. This CDR3 region has 15 residues. The germline V gene encodes CDR1 MNHNS and CDR2 SASEGT. Here the CDR3 reads CASSEFPTKGEKLFF. The CDR3 DNA follows: TGTGCCAGCAGTGAATTCCCTACAAAGGGGGAAAAACTGTTTTTT.

The chain combines TRBV18 with TRBJ2-3, with TRBD2 matching 8 bases. Germline CDR1 reads KGHSH; CDR2 reads LQKENI. CDR3 length equals 18 residues. V lost 3 bases to trimming and J lost 4 bases; unmatched junction nucleotides: 15. The CDR3 region is CASSPDASAGGSPDTQYF. The CDR3 coding sequence is TGTGCCAGCTCACCCGACGCGTCGGCGGGGGGTAGTCCAGATACGCAGTATTTT. Based on the CDR3 plus reference TRBV18 and TRBJ2-3, the full variable domain is NAGVMQNPRHLVRRRGQEARLRCSPMKGHSHVYWYRQLPEEGLKFMVYLQKENIIDESGMPKERFSAEFPKEGPSILRIQQVVRGDSAAYFCASSPDASAGGSPDTQYFGPGTRLTVL.

CDR3 coding DNA: TGTGCCAGCAGCTTAGCGGCACTCCGGGGCTACGAGCAGTACTTC. Its protein is CASSLAALRGYEQYF. The chain uses TRBV7-9 and TRBJ2-7; D might be TRBD2 (5 bases). Germline V CDR1 and CDR2: SEHNR, FQNEAQ (reference sequence). The V and J ends lost 0 bases and 3 bases respectively, with 12 bases between them. There are 15 residues in the CDR3.

The J gene is TRBJ2-7, the V gene TRBV5-1; TRBD1 agrees at 9 bases. The CDR3 is 17 amino acids. CDR1 is SGHRS and CDR2 is YFSETQ in the germline V gene. Germline trimming cut 2 bases from V and 5 bases from J; bases unmatched to any gene: 14. Written as DNA, the CDR3 is TGCGCCAGCAGCTTCTTAGCATTACAGGGGGCTGGGGACGAGCAGTACTTC. Residues: CASSFLALQGAGDEQYF.

The chain uses TRBV30 and TRBJ1-4; the D gene is possibly TRBD1 (6 bases). Germline CDR1 GTSNPN, CDR2 SVGIG (reference sequence). The CDR3 loop spans 14 amino acids. The V end lost 3 bases, the J end lost 3 bases, and 11 bases lay between the germline ends. CDR3 region: CAWRGGGANEKLFF. The CDR3 DNA reads as TGTGCCTGGAGGGGAGGGGGGGCTAATGAAAAACTGTTTTTT.

This rearrangement joins TRBV18 to TRBJ1-6; 7 bases fit TRBD1. Germline V gives CDR1 KGHSH, CDR2 LQKENI. This CDR3 comprises 14 residues. Unmatched junction bases numbered 3, after V lost 4 bases and J lost 6 bases. CDR3 region: CASSRDSLNSPLHF. The CDR3 DNA is TGTGCCAGCTCACGGGACAGTCTTAATTCACCCCTCCACTTT.

This chain joins TRBV5-1 and TRBJ2-3; 10 bases match TRBD2. In germline, CDR1 is SGHRS, CDR2 YFSETQ. V lost 2 bases, J lost 2 bases, and 5 bases stayed unmatched. The CDR3 spans 16 residues. CDR3 sequence: CASSFTSGATTDTQYF. CDR3 DNA: TGCGCCAGCAGCTTTACTAGCGGGGCCACCACAGATACGCAGTATTTT.

V gene TRBV28 combines with J gene TRBJ2-2, with no clear D. In germline, CDR1 is MDHEN, CDR2 SYDVKM. The V and J ends lost 5 bases and 3 bases respectively, with 7 bases between them. This CDR3 region has 13 residues. The CDR3 here is CASSPSYTGELFF. CDR3 DNA sequence: TGTGCCAGCAGTCCTTCTTACACCGGGGAGCTGTTTTTT.

The rearrangement uses TRBV6-6 and TRBJ1-5; D remains unclear. V lost 7 bases to trimming and J lost 3 bases, with 13 bases between them. Germline values: CDR1 MNHNY, CDR2 SVGAGI (reference sequence). This CDR3 region has 14 residues. CDR3 region: CASKTGVANQPQHF. CDR3 in DNA: TGTGCCAGCAAAACCGGGGTGGCCAATCAGCCCCAGCATTTT.

The rearrangement links TRBV4-2 to TRBJ1-1, with a tentative D call TRBD1 (6 bases). Germline loops: CDR1 LGHNA, CDR2 YNFKEQ. The CDR3 loop spans 14 amino acids. With 7 bases removed from V and 4 bases from J, the gap between germline ends came to 16 bases. The CDR3 protein is CASTHQGPLTEAFF. CDR3 nucleotides: TGTGCCAGCACTCACCAGGGGCCGCTCACTGAAGCTTTCTTT.

The chain has TRBV18 and TRBJ2-1; 8 bases agree with TRBD2. Losses at the gene ends were 3 bases for V and 8 bases for J; bases not matched to a gene: 12. The CDR3 covers 16 residues. Germline CDR1 is KGHSH and CDR2 is LQKENI. CDR3 bases: TGTGCCAGCTCACCCTTTCACGGGGGGGCTAGGGATGAGCAGTTCTTC. Protein product: CASSPFHGGARDEQFF.